The clone carrying this TCR beta chain was recorded at least ten times. Its antigen is undetermined. This entry belongs to a study of T cell repertoires in cytomegalovirus infection. Study-level information: In public TCR beta signatures, there were indications of both CMV infection and matching HLA type. Findings and limits, study-wide: In two of eight donors, the top clonotype was HLA-C-restricted CMV-specific. Individuals carrying CMV plus the relevant HLA were identified by cumulative frequency of public TCR beta families.

MiXCR, applied by TCRdb to the reads, yields one record per CDR3 protein. The sample holds tens of thousands of distinct CDR3 sequences; 4% are singletons and the top ten take about 22%. V gave up 3 bases and J gave up 3 bases; unmatched junction bases: 4. This CDR3 comprises 15 residues. Germline values: CDR1 SGDLS, CDR2 YYNGEE. The specimen was PBMCs. The chain combines TRBV9 with TRBJ2-1; 9 nucleotides align to TRBD2. The source of this sequence is a human donor in good health (CMV status not recorded). Some clones in this sample may be carry-over from other donors' samples. The DNA of the CDR3 is TGTGCCAGCAGCGCCAGCGGGAGGAACTACAATGAGCAGTTCTTC. It encodes CASSASGRNYNEQFF.